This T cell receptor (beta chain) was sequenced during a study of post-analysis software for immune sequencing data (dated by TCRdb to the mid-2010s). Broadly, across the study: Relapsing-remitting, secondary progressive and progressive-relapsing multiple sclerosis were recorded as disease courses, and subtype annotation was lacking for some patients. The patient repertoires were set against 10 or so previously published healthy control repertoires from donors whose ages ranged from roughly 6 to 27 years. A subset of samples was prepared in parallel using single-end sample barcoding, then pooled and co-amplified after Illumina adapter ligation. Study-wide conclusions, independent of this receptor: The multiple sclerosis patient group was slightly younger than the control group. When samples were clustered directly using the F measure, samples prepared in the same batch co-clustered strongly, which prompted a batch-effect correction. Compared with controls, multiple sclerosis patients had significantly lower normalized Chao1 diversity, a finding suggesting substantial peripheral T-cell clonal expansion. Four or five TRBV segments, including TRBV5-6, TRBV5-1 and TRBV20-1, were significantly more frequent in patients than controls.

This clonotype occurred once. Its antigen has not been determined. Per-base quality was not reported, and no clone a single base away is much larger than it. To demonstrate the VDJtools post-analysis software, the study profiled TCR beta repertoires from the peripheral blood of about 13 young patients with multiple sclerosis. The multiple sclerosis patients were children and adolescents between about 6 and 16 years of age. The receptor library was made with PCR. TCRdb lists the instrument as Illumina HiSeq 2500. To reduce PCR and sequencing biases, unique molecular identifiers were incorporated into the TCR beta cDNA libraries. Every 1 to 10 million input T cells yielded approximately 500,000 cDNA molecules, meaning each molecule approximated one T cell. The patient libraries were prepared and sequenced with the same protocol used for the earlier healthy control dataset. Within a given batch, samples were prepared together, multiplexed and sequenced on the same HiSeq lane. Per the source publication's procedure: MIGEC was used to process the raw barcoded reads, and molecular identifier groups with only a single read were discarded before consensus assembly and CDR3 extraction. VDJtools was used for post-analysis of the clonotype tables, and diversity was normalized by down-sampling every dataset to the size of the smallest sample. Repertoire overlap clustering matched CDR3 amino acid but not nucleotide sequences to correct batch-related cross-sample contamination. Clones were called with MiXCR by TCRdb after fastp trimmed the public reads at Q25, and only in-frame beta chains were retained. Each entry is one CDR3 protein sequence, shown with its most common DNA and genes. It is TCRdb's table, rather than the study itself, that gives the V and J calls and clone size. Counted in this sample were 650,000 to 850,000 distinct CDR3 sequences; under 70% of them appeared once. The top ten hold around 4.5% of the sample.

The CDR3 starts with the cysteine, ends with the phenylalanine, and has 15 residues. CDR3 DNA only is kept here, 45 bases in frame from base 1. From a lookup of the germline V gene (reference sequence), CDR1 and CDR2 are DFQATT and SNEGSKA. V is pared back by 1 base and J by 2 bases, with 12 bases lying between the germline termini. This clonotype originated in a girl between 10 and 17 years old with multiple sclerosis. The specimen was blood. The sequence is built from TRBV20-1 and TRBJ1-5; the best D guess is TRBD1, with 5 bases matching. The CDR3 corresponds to CSARVPGLGNQPQHF. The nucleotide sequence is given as TGCAGTGCTAGAGTCCCAGGGTTGGGCAATCAGCCCCAGCATTTT.